This T cell receptor beta chain was identified in a study of blood T cells in healthy people across ages (dated by TCRdb to 2015 to 2017). About the study as a whole: In model experiments, template switching captured about one uniquely barcoded TCR beta cDNA molecule for every two T cells. To track age-related changes in TCR beta repertoire diversity, the study relied on deep sequencing normalized with unique cDNA molecular identifiers. For two donors (one aged 18 to 29 and one aged 80 or older), the study analyzed two additional independent replicas of 1 million unique cDNA reads from the same blood draw. Donors of different ages were randomly distributed across sequencing lanes to avoid experimental bias. The donors were divided into four age groups: young (average around 15 years), middle-aged (roughly 40), aged (approximately 64) and long-lived (approximately 74).

The approximately 40 donors, aged about 6 to 95 years, were systemically healthy Caucasian individuals from Russia. Each donor gave 8 to 10 milliliters of peripheral blood, drawn into EDTA-treated Vacutainer tubes. PBMCs were isolated by Ficoll-Paque density-gradient centrifugation, with at least 7 million obtained per sample. Total RNA, at least 5.5 micrograms per sample, was extracted from PBMCs with Trizol reagent. For every donor, an aliquot of PBMCs went through flow cytometry to measure the percentages of naive CD45RAhigh/CD27high T cells. For this clonotype: Its antigen specificity is not known. Qualities for individual bases were not recorded, and no much larger clone is one base off.

The library was built by means of 5' RACE. TCRdb records Illumina HiSeq 2500 as the sequencer. A second PCR of about 6 to 12 cycles was run with a J-beta primer mix and a sample-barcoded 5' primer. Each TCR beta cDNA molecule received a unique molecular identifier from a template-switch 5' adaptor carrying 12 random nucleotides. Each sample yielded at least 3 million CDR3-containing paired-end reads. The Mint cDNA synthesis kit, primed by a TRBC-specific oligonucleotide, was used to synthesize first-strand cDNA from all RNA. All cDNA was treated with uracil-DNA glycosylase and then went through a first 18-cycle PCR with the universal primers M1SS and BC2_uni_R. On the study's bioinformatics: Normalization of each sample was performed by random selection of 1 million high-quality reads, each carrying a distinct molecular identifier. Reads with shared molecular identifiers were discarded instead of being binned into consensus sequences. CDR3 identification, clonotype clustering and error correction used MiTCR with a Q25 quality threshold and the strictest error-elimination algorithm. A nonparametric unseen species model with Euler transformation was used to estimate lower-bound total TCR beta diversity. TCRdb reran the public reads through fastp at Q25 and MiXCR, keeping productive beta chains. Each entry merges the rows of one CDR3 protein and shows their most common DNA and genes. TCRdb's processing, not the authors' own work, is the source of the V and J calls. The sample table holds some 710,000 distinct CDR3 sequences, of which approximately 21% were seen once. The ten most abundant clones make up roughly 22% of the sample.

General conclusions and limits of the study: Since profiling was done on bulk unsorted PBMCs, naive and antigen-experienced compartments could not be conclusively compared. Donor CMV infection status was unknown, potentially confounding age-related changes in expanded clonotypes. Compared with the aged group, the long-lived group had more naive CD4+ T cells, fewer expanded clones and increased TCR diversity, a pattern suggesting age selection. Estimates of total diversity based on one million sequenced T cells were considered lower bounds and underestimates. A strong correlation was found between observed TCR beta diversity and the percentage of naive T cells measured by flow cytometry. As age increased, observed TCR beta diversity per million T cells dropped in a roughly linear way, and a significant reduction was already evident by age 40.

Reading the germline V gene (reference sequence) gives CDR1 SEHNR and CDR2 FQNEAQ. The junction carries 15 bases between V and J, which are trimmed by 5 bases and 5 bases respectively. The CDR3 contains 14 residues, cysteine and phenylalanine counted. Kept here is only the CDR3 DNA, which spans 42 bases and is read in frame from base 1. The sequence links TRBV7-9 to TRBJ2-5; TRBD2 could be the D gene, as 7 bases match. Sequenced input: blood. The source is a man in his 70s in good health. The DNA sequence follows: TGTGCCAGCAGCCCTCGGGGGGCCGGTGAGACCCAGTACTTC. It translates to CASSPRGAGETQYF.